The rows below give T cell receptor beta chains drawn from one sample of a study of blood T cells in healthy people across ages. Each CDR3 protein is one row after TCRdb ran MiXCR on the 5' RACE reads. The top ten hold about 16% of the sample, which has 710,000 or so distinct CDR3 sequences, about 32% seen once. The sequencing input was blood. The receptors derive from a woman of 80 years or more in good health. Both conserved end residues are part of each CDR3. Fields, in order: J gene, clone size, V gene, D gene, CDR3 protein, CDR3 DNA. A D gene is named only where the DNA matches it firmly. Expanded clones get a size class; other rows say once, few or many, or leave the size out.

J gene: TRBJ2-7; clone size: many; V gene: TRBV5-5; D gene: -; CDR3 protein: CASSLVGWASDEQYF; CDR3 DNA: TGTGCCAGCAGCTTGGTAGGCTGGGCCTCAGACGAGCAGTACTTC
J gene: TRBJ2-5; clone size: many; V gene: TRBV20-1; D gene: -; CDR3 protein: CSASVPKGWLWETQYF; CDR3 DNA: TGCAGTGCTAGCGTTCCAAAGGGGTGGTTATGGGAGACCCAGTACTTC
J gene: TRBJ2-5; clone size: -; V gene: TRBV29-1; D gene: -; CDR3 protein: CSVEKVGVETQYF; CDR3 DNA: TGCAGCGTGGAAAAAGTGGGGGTGGAGACCCAGTACTTC
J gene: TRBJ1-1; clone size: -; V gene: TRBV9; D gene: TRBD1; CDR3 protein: CASSVATDRGLSEAFF; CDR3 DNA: TGTGCCAGCAGCGTAGCTACGGACAGGGGACTCTCTGAAGCTTTCTTT
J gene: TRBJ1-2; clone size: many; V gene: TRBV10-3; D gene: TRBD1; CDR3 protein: CAISPLGTGDTYGYTF; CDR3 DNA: TGTGCCATCAGCCCACTCGGGACAGGGGATACCTATGGCTACACCTTC
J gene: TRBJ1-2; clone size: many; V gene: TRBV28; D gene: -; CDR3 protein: CASREIRGAVGYTF; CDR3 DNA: TGTGCCAGCAGGGAGATCAGGGGCGCGGTTGGCTACACCTTC
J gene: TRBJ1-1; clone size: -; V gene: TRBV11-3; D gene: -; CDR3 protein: CASSLDSRAEAFF; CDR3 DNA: TGTGCCAGTAGCTTAGATAGTCGGGCTGAAGCTTTCTTT
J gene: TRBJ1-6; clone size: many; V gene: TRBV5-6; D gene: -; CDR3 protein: CASSLGSGGRAPLHF; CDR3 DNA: TGTGCCAGCAGCTTGGGGTCGGGGGGCCGCGCACCCCTCCACTTT
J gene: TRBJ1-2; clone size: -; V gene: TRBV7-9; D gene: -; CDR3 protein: CASAPPVGDYGYTF; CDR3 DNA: TGTGCCAGCGCTCCCCCGGTGGGAGACTATGGCTACACCTTC
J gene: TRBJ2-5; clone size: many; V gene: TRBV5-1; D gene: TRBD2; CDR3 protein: CASSPRLAGGRETQYF; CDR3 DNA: TGCGCCAGCAGCCCAAGACTAGCGGGGGGCCGGGAGACCCAGTACTTC
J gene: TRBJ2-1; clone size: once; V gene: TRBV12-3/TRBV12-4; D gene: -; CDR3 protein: CATNQGGYNEQFF; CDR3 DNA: TGTGCCACTAATCAGGGGGGCTACAATGAGCAGTTCTTC
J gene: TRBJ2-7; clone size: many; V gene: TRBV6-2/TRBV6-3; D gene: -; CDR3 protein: CASSYSPAALYEQYF; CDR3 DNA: TGTGCCAGCAGTTACTCACCAGCGGCGCTCTACGAGCAGTACTTC
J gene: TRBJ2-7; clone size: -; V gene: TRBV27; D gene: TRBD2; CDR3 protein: CASSPWWRESSYEQYF; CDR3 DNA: TGTGCCAGCAGTCCGTGGTGGCGGGAGAGCTCCTACGAGCAGTACTTC
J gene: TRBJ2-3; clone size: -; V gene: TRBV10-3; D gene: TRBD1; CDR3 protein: CAISESTGQGDTDTQYF; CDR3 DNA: TGTGCCATCAGTGAGTCGACGGGACAGGGAGACACAGATACGCAGTATTTT
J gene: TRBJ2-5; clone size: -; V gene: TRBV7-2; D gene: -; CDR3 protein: CASSPAGRRETQYF; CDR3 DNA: TGTGCCAGCAGCCCCGCAGGCCGTCGGGAGACCCAGTACTTC
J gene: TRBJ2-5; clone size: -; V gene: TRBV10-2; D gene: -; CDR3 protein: CASSEPGTEETQYF; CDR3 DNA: TGCGCCAGCAGTGAACCGGGAACCGAGGAGACCCAGTACTTC
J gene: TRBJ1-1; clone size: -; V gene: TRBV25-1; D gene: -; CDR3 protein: CASSKSIRLNTEAFF; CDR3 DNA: TGTGCCAGCAGTAAAAGTATCAGGTTGAACACTGAAGCTTTCTTT
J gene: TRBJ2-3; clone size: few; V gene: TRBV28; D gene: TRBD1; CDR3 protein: CASSAGTGLTDTQYF; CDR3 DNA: TGTGCCAGCAGTGCCGGGACAGGGCTCACAGATACGCAGTATTTT
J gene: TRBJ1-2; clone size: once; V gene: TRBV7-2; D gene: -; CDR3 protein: CASSSIRAQGIGYGYTF; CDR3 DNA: TGTGCCAGCAGCTCTATACGGGCGCAGGGAATAGGGTATGGCTACACCTTC